The 8 T cell receptor beta chains below all came from one sample that was sequenced in a study of blood T cell repertoires in COVID-19. The assay was immunoSEQ multiplex PCR, and TCRdb's table has in-frame clones only and misses some. The sample contains more than 300,000 clones, approximately 89% of which appear only once. Sequencing input: PBMCs or T cells enriched from blood (not recorded which). The receptors stem from a woman between 40 and 55 years old who had been exposed to COVID-19.

The chain is built from TRBV24-1 and TRBJ1-2, with D perhaps TRBD1 (6 bases). V was shortened by 4 bases and J by 2 bases, with 16 bases between the two germline ends. The germline V gene has CDR1 KGHDR and CDR2 SFDVKD. The CDR3 consists of 16 residues. The CDR3 sequence is CATSDTKDSQNYGYTF. Here the CDR3 DNA reads TGTGCCACCAGTGACACTAAGGACAGTCAAAACTATGGCTACACCTTC.

The V gene is TRBV28, the J gene TRBJ1-5; D gene ambiguous. Trimming removed 3 bases at V and 4 bases at J, with 7 bases between. This CDR3 region has 13 residues. Germline-derived CDR1 and CDR2 are MDHEN and SYDVKM. For the CDR3, the DNA is TGTGCCAGCAGTTTCAGGCGAAATCAGCCCCAGCATTTT. Protein sequence: CASSFRRNQPQHF.

The chain has TRBV23-1 and TRBJ2-5; TRBD1 is a possible D gene (6 bases). TRBV23-1 is an open reading frame, and its role is uncertain. The V and J ends lost 0 bases and 7 bases respectively, with 15 bases between them. The CDR3 totals 15 residues. The CDR3 region is CASSQSLVKGVTQYF. CDR3 in DNA: TGCGCCAGCAGTCAATCGTTGGTGAAGGGGGTGACCCAGTACTTC.

This chain links TRBV2 with TRBJ1-6; TRBD1 matches at 8 bases. The ends lost 5 bases at V and 8 bases at J; junction bases unmatched: 11. CDR3 length equals 16 residues. Germline values: CDR1 SNHLY, CDR2 FYNNEI. CDR3 in amino acids: CASSKGTGQGYSPLHF. In DNA, the CDR3 is TGTGCCAGCAGTAAGGGGACAGGACAAGGGTATTCACCCCTCCACTTT. Drawing the rest from reference TRBV2 and TRBJ1-6, the complete variable domain is EPEVTQTPSHQVTQMGQEVILRCVPISNHLYFYWYRQILGQKVEFLVSFYNNEISEKSEIFDDQFSVERPDGSNFTLKIRSTKLEDSAMYFCASSKGTGQGYSPLHFGNGTRLTVT.

V gene TRBV10-1 combines with J gene TRBJ1-5; TRBD1 matches 10 bases. Germline CDR1 and CDR2: WNHNN and SYGVQD (reference sequence). Unmatched junction bases numbered 2, after V lost 11 bases and J lost 4 bases. The CDR3 is 12 residues long. The CDR3 loop is CAGDRGNQPQHF. The CDR3 DNA follows: TGCGCCGGGGACAGGGGAAATCAGCCCCAGCATTTT.

The V gene is TRBV6-2 or TRBV6-3, the J gene TRBJ2-1; 9 bases map to TRBD2. This CDR3 is 17 amino acids long. Losses at the gene ends were 6 bases for V and 0 bases for J; bases not matched to a gene: 9. CDR1 and CDR2 (germline): MNHEY, SVGEGT. CDR3 amino acids: CASSPGGGRASYNEQFF. The DNA for the CDR3 is TGTGCCAGCAGCCCCGGGGGCGGGAGGGCCTCCTACAATGAGCAGTTCTTC.

This chain links TRBV7-2 with TRBJ1-1; no reliable D call. The V gene's germline CDR1 is SGHTA and CDR2 FQGNSA. CDR3 length: 14 residues. V was clipped by 1 base and J by 2 bases, with 8 bases between them. CDR3: CASSLGHANTEAFF. For the CDR3, the DNA is TGTGCCAGCAGCTTAGGGCACGCAAACACTGAAGCTTTCTTT.

The count of this clone is one. The chain couples TRBV12-5 to TRBJ2-2; possibly TRBD1 for D (5 bases). The CDR3 covers 15 residues. CDR1 is LGHNT and CDR2 is FRNRAP in the germline V gene. The V and J ends lost 6 bases and 3 bases respectively, with 14 bases between them. CDR3 bases: TGTGCTAGTGGCCTCGTCCAGGGCCACACCGGGGAGCTGTTTTTT. It translates to CASGLVQGHTGELFF.